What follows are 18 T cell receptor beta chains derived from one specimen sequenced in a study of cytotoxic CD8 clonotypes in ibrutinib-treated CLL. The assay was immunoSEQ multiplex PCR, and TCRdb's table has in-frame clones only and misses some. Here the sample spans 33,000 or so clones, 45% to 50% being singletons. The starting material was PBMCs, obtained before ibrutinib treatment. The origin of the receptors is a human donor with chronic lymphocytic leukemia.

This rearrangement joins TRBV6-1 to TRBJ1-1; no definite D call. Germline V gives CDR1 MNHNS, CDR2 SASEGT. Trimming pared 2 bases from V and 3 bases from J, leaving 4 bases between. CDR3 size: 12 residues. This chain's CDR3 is CASSERDTEAFF. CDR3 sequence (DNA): TGTGCCAGCAGTGAAAGGGACACTGAAGCTTTCTTT.

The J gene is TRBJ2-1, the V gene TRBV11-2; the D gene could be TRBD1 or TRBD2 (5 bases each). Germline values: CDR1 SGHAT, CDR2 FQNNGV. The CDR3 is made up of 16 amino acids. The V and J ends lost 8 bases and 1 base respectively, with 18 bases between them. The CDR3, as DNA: TGTGCCAGCGCCCCCCTGAGGGGTTCGTCCTACAATGAGCAGTTCTTC. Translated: CASAPLRGSSYNEQFF.

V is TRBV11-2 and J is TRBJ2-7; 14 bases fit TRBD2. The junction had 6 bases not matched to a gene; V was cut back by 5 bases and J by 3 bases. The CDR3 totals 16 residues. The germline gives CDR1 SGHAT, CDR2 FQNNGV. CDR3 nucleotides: TGTGCCAGCAGCGGGACTAGCGGGGGTCCTATCTACGAGCAGTACTTC. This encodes CASSGTSGGPIYEQYF.

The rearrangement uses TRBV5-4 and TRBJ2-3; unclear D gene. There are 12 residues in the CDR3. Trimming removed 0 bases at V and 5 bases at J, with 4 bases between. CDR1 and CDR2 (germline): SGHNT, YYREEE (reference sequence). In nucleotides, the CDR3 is TGTGCCAGCAGCTTGGCGGGAGATACGCAGTATTTT. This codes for CASSLAGDTQYF.

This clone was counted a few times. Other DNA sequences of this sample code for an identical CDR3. Written as DNA, the CDR3 is TGTGCCAGCAGCACAGGGAACACTGAAGCTTTCTTT. Its protein is CASSTGNTEAFF. The rearrangement joins TRBV2 to TRBJ1-1; D is possibly TRBD1 (5 bases). V lost 6 bases and J lost 1, with 6 bases in between. This CDR3 comprises 12 residues. CDR1 and CDR2 (germline): SNHLY, FYNNEI.

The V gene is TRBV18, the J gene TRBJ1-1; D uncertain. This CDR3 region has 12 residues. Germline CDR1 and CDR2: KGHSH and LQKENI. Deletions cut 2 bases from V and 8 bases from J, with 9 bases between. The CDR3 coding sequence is TGTGCCAGCTCACCAGGCGACGGAGAAGCTTTCTTT. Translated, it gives CASSPGDGEAFF.

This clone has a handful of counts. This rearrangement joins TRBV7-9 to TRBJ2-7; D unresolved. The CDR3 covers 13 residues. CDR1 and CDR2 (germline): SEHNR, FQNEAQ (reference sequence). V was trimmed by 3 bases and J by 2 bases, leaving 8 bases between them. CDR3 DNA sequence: TGTGCCAGCAGCTTCGGGCAAACCTACGAGCAGTACTTC. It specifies CASSFGQTYEQYF.

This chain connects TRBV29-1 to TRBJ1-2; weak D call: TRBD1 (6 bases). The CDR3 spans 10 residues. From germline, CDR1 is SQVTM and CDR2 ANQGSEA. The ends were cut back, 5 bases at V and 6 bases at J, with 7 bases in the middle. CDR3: CSVHRDGYTF. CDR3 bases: TGCAGCGTTCACAGGGATGGCTACACCTTC.

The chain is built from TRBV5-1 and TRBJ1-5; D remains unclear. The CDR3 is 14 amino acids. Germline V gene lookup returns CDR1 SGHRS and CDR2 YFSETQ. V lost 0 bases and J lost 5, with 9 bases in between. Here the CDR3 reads CASSLEAGDQPQHF. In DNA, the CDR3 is TGCGCCAGCAGCTTGGAGGCAGGCGATCAGCCCCAGCATTTT.

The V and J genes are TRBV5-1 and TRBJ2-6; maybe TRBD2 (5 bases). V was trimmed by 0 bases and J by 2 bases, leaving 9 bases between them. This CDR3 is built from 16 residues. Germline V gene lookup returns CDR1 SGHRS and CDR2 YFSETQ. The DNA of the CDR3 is TGCGCCAGCAGCTTGGCCGGGGTTACTGGGGCCAACGTCCTGACTTTC. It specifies CASSLAGVTGANVLTF.

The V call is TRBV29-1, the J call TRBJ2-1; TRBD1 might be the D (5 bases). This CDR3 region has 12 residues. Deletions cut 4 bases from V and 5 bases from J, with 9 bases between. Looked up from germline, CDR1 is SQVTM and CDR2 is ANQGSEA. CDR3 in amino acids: CSVGNRNNEQFF. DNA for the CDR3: TGCAGCGTTGGGAACAGGAACAATGAGCAGTTCTTC.

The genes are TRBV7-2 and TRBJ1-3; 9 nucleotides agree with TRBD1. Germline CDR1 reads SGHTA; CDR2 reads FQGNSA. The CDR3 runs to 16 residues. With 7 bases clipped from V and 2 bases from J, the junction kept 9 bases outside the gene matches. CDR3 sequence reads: CASTQRQGVTGNTIYF. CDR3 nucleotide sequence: TGTGCCAGCACCCAAAGACAGGGGGTAACTGGAAACACCATATATTTT.

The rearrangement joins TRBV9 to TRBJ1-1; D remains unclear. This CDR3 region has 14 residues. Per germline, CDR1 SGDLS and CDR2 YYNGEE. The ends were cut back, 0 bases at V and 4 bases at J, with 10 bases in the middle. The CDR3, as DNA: TGTGCCAGCAGCGTAGGAACGGGCTTCACTGAAGCTTTCTTT. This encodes CASSVGTGFTEAFF.

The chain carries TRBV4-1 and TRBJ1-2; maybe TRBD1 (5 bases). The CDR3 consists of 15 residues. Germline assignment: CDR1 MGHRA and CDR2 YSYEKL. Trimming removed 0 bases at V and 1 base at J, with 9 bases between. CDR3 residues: CASSQDRVVNYGYTF. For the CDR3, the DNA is TGCGCCAGCAGCCAAGACAGGGTGGTTAACTATGGCTACACCTTC.

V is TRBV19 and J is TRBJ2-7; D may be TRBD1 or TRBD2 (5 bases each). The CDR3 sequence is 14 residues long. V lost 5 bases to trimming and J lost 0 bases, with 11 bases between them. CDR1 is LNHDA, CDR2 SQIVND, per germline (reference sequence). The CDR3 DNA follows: TGTGCCAGTAGTTCGGGGCCAAACTCCTACGAGCAGTACTTC. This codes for CASSSGPNSYEQYF.

CDR3 sequence (DNA): TGTGCCAGCTTCAGCGGGGCGAACACCGGGGAGCTGTTTTTT. It encodes CASFSGANTGELFF. This chain uses TRBV6-1 with TRBJ2-2, with TRBD2 matching 7 bases. Germline CDR1 is MNHNS and CDR2 is SASEGT. CDR3 length: 14 residues. The V gene end was trimmed by 8 bases and the J gene end by 0 bases; junction bases not matched to a gene: 3.

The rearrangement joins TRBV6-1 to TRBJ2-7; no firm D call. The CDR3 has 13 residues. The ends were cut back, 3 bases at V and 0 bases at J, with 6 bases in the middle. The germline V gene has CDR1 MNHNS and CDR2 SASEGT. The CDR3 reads CASSELYSYEQYF. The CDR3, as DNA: TGTGCCAGCAGTGAGTTGTACTCCTACGAGCAGTACTTC.

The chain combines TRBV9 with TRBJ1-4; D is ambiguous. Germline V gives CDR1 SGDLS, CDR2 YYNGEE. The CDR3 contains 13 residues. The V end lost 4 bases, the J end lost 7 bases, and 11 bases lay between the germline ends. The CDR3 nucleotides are TGTGCCAGCAGCCCGCCCGGAACTGAAAAACTGTTTTTT. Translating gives CASSPPGTEKLFF.